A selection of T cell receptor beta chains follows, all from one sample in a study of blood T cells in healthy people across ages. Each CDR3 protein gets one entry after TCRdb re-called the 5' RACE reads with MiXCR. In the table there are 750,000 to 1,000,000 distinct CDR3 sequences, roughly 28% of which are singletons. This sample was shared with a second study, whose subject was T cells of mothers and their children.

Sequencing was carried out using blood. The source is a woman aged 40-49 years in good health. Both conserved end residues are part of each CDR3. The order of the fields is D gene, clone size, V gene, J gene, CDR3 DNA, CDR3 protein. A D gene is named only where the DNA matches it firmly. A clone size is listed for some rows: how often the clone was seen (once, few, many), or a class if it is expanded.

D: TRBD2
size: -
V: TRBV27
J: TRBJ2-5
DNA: TGTGCCAGCAGATCGACTAGCGGGGGGGAGACCCAGTACTTC
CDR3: CASRSTSGGETQYF

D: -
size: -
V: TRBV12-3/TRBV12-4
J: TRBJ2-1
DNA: TGTGCCAGCAGATATCCGGGCTCCCAGGGCGGCAATGAGCAGTTCTTC
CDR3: CASRYPGSQGGNEQFF

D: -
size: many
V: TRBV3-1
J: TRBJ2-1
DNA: TGTGCCAGCAGCCCCGACAGGTACAATGAGCAGTTCTTC
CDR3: CASSPDRYNEQFF

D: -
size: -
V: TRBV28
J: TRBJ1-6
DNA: TGTGCCAGCAGGCAGACGGGGAGATGGGAAAGCTCCTATAATTCACCCCTCCACTTT
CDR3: CASRQTGRWESSYNSPLHF

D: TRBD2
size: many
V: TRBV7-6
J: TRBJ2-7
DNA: TGTGCCAGCAGCGCGGCTAGCGGGGGGTACGAGCAGTACTTC
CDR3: CASSAASGGYEQYF

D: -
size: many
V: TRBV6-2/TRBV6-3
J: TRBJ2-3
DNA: TGTGCCAGCAGCCGGGACCGAAACACAGATACGCAGTATTTT
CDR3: CASSRDRNTDTQYF

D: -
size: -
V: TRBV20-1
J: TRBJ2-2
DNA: TGCAGTGCTAGAGCCGTGAATACCTTACCGGGAGAAATATCACGCACCGGGGAGCTGTTTTTT
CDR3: CSARAVNTLPGEISRTGELFF

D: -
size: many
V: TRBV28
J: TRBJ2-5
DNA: TGTGCCAGCAGTGGGGGCTCGGAGACCCAGTACTTC
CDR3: CASSGGSETQYF

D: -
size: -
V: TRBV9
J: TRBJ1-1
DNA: TGTGCCAGCAGCTCGCACAGCGGGACTGAAGCTTTCTTT
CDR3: CASSSHSGTEAFF

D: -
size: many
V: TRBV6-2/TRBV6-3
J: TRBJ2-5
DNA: TGTGCCAGCAGTTACTCGAAACGGGGGGCGCTACAAGAGACCCAGTACTTC
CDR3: CASSYSKRGALQETQYF

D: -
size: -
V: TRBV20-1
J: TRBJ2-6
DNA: TGCAGTGCTAGAGGTGTTTACAGGGCTGGGGCCTCTGGGGCCAACGTCCTGACTTTC
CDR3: CSARGVYRAGASGANVLTF

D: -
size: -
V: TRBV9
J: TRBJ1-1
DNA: TGTGCCAGCAGCGTAGGGGGGGAGGCAAACACTGAAGCTTTCTTT
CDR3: CASSVGGEANTEAFF

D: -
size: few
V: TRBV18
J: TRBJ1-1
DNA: TGTGCCAGCTCACCAATCCCCAGCTTTAACACTGAAGCTTTCTTT
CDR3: CASSPIPSFNTEAFF

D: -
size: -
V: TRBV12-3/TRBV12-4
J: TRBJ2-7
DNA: TGTGCCAGCAGTTGTTACGGGAGCTCCTACGAGCAGTACTTC
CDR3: CASSCYGSSYEQYF

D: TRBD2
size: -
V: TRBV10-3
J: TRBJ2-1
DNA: TGTGCCATCAGTGAGTCAGGGACTAGCGGGAGGACCAATGAGCAGTTCTTC
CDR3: CAISESGTSGRTNEQFF

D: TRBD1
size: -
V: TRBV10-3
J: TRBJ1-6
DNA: TGTGCCATCAGTGAGGGCGACAGGGGGTCATATTCACCCCTCCACTTT
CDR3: CAISEGDRGSYSPLHF

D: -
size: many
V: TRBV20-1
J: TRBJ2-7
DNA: TGCAGCTGGGCTAGTCCCTACGAGCAGTACTTC
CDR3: CSWASPYEQYF

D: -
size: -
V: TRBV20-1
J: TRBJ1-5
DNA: TGCAGCACGGGACGGGCCAATCAGCCCCAGCATTTT
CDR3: CSTGRANQPQHF

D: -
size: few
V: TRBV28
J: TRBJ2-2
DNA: TGTGCCAGCAGTTTAAATTGGGCCGGGGAGCTGTTTTTT
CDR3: CASSLNWAGELFF

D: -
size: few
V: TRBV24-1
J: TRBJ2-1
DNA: TGTGCCACCAGTGATTGGACAGACAATGAGCAGTTCTTC
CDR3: CATSDWTDNEQFF

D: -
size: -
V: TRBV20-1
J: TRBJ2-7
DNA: TGCAGTGCTAGATTAGGGGGGCACACCTACGAGCAGTACTTC
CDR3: CSARLGGHTYEQYF

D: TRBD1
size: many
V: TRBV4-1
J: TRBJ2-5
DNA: TGCGCCAGCAGCCTAAAACACAGGGGGCTCGAGGAGACCCAGTACTTC
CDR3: CASSLKHRGLEETQYF